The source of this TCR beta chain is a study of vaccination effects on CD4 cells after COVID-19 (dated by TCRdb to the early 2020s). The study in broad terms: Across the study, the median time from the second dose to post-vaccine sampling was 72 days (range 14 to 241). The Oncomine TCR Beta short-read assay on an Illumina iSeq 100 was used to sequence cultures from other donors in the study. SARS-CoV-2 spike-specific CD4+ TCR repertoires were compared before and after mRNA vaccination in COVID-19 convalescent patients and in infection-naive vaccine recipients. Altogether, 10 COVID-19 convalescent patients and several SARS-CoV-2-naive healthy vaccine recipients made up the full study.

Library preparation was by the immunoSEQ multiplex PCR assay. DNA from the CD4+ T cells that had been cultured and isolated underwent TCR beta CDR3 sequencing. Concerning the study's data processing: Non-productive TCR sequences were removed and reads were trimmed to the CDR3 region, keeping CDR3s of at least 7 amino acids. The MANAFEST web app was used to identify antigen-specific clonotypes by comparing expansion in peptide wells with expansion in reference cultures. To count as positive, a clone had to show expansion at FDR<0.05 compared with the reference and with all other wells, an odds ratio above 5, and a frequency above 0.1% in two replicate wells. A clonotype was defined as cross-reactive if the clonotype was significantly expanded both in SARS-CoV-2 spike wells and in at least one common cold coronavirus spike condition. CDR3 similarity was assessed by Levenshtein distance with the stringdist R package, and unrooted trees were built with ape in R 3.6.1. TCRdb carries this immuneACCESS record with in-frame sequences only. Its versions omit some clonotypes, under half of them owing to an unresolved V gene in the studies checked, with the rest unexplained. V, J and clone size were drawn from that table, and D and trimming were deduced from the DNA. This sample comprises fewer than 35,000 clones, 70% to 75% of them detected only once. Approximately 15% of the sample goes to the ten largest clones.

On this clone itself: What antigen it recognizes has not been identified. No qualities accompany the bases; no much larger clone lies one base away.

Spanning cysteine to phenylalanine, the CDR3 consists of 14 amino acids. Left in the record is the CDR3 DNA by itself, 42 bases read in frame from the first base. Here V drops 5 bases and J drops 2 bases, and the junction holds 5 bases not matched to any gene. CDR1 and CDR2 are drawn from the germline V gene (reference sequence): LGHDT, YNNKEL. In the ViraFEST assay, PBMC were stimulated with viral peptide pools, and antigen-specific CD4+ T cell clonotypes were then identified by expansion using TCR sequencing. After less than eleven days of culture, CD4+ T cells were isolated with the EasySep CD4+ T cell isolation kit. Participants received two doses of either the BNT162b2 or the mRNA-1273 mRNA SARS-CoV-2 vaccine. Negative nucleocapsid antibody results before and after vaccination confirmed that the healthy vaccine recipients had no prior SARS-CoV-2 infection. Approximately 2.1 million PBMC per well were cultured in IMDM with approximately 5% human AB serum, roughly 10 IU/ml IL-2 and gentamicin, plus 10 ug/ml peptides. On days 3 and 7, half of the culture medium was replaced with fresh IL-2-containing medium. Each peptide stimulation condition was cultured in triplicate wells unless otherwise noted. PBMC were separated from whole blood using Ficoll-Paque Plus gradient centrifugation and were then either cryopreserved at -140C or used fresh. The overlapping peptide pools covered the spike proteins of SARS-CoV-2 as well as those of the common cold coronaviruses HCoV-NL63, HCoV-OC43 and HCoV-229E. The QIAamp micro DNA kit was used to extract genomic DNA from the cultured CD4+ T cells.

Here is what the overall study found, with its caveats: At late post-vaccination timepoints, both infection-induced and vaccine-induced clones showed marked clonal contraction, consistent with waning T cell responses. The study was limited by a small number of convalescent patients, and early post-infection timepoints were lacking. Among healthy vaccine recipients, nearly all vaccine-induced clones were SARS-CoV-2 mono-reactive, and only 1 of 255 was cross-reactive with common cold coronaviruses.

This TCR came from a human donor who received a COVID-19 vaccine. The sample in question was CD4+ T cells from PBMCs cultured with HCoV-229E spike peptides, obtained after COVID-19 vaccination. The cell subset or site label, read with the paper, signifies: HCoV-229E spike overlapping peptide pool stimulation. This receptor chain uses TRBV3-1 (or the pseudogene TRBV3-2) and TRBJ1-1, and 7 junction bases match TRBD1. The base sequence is TGTGCCAGCAGCGCGAGGGACAGAAACACTGAAGCTTTCTTT. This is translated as CASSARDRNTEAFF.